This TCR beta chain came from a study of identifying expanded T cells in peripheral blood. During the collection period, no donor immune events like infections were recorded. Germline V lookup: CDR1 LNHDA, CDR2 SQIVND (reference sequence). Trimming pared 1 base from V and 5 bases from J, leaving 8 bases between. The CDR3 contains 13 residues. Notes on the study in general: Technical replicates showed around 1.2 changed clones; about two weeks about 16.4; four weeks 19. Across healthy donors, higher total template counts meant significantly greater approximately 2-week count variance.

Profiling relied on immunoSEQ multiplex PCR, and the TCRdb table lists in-frame clones only, not all of them. The table includes 100,000 or so clones, around 88% detected once. In the case of this clone: Its antigen is as yet unknown.

The genes are TRBV19 and TRBJ2-5; D is unclear. The source material was blood. The TCR originated in a person aged 18 to 69 in good health. The CDR3 bases are TGTGCCAGTAGTATAGGGGGTGTTGAGACCCAGTACTTC. Residues: CASSIGGVETQYF.